This TCR beta chain was identified during a study of CD8 T cells in ankylosing spondylitis. A few counts support this clonotype. V gave up 6 bases and J gave up 4 bases, with 4 bases separating them. Germline CDR1 is MNHNY and CDR2 is SVGAGI (reference sequence). The CDR3 sequence is 12 residues long. TCRdb re-analysed the 5' RACE reads in MiXCR, keeping a single row per CDR3 protein. The sample holds about 260,000 distinct CDR3 sequences, 15% to 20% seen once. The sequenced sample was blood, either unsorted or a sorted T cell fraction (not recorded which). V usage is TRBV6-6 and J usage is TRBJ1-6; D gene uncertain. The source of this sequence is a male donor with ankylosing spondylitis or in good health (not recorded which). In DNA, the CDR3 is TGTGCCAGCAGACAGTATAATTCACCCCTCCACTTT. This codes for CASRQYNSPLHF.